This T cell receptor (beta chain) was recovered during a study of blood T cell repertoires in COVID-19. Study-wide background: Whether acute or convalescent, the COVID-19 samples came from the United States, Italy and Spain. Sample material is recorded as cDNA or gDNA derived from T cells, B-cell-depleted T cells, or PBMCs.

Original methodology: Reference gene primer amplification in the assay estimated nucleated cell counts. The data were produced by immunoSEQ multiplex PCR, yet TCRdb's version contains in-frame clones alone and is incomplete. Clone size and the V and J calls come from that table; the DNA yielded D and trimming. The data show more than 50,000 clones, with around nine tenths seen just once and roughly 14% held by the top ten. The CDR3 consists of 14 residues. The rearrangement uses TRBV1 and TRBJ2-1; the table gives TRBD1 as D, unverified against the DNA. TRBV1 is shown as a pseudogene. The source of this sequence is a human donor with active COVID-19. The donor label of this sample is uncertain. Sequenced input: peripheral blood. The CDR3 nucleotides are TGCACCAGCAGCCGGCAAACAACTCAGGGTGAGCAGTTCTTC. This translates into CTSSRQTTQGEQFF.